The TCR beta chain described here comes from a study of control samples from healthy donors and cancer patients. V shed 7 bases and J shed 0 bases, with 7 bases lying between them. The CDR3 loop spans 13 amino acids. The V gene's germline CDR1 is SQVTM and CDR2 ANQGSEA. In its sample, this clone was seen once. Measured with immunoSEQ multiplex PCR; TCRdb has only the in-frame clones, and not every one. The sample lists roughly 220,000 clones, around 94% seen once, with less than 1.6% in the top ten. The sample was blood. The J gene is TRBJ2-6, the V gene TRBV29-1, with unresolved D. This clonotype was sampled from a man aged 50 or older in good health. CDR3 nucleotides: TGCAGCGGAGCTGACTCTGGGGCCAACGTCCTGACTTTC. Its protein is CSGADSGANVLTF.